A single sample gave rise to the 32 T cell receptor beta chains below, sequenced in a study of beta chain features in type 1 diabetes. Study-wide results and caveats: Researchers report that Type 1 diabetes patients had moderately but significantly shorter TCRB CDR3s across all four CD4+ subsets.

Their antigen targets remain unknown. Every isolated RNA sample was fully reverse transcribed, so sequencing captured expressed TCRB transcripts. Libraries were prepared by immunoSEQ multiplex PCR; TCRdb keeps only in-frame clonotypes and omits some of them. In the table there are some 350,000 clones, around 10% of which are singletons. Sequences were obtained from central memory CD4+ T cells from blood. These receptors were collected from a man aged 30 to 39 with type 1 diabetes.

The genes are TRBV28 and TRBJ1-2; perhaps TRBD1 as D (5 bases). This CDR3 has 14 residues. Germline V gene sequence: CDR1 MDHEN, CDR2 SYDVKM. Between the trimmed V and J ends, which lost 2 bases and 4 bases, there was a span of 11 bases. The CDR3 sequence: CASSLIGAIYGYTF. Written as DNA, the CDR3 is TGTGCCAGCAGTTTAATAGGGGCGATCTATGGCTACACCTTC.

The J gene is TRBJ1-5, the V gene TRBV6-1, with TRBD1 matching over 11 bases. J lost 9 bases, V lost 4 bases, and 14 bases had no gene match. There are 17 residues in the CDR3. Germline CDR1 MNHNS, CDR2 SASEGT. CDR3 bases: TGTGCCAGCAGTGTACAGGGGGACAGGGGGGGAATCAGGCCCCAGCATTTT. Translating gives CASSVQGDRGGIRPQHF.

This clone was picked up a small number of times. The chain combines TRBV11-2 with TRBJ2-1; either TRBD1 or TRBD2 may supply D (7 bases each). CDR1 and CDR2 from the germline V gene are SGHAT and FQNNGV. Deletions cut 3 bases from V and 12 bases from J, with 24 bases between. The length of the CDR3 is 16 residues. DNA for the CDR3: TGTGCCAGCAGCTTTCTCCTAGCGGAAGTGGGGGACAGGCAGTTCTTC. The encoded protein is CASSFLLAEVGDRQFF.

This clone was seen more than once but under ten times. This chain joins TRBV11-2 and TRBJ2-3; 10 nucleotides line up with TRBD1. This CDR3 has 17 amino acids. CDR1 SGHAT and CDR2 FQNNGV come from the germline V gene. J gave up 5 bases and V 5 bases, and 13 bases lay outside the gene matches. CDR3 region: CASSNRDRGIRGDTQYF. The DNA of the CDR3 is TGTGCCAGCAGCAACCGGGACAGGGGTATTCGTGGAGATACGCAGTATTTT.

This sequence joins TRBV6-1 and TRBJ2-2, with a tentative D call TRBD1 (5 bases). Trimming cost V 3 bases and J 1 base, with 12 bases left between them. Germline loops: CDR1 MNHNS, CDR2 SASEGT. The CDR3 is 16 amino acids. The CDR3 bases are TGTGCCAGCAGTGATAAATGGGGCAGGAACACCGGGGAGCTGTTTTTT. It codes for CASSDKWGRNTGELFF.

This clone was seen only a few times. CDR3 DNA sequence: TGTGCCAGTAGGAGACTAGATGGTCGCAATAACGCTTTCTTT. Translated: CASRRLDGRNNAFF. This sequence joins TRBV19 and TRBJ1-1; no clear D. The ends were cut back, 6 bases at V and 11 bases at J, with 22 bases in the middle. CDR1 and CDR2 from the germline V gene are LNHDA and SQIVND (reference sequence). The CDR3 length is 14 residues.

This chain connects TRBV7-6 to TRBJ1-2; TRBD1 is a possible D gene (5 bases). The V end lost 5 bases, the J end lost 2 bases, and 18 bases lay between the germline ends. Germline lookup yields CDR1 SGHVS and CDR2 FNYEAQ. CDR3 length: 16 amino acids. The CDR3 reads CASSLNPGPGNYGYTF. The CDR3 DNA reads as TGTGCCAGCAGCCTAAATCCGGGACCAGGAAACTATGGCTACACCTTC. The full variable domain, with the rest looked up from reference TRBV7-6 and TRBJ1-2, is GAGVSQSPRYKVTKRGQDVALRCDPISGHVSLYWYRQALGQGPEFLTYFNYEAQQDKSGLPNDRFSAERPEGSISTLTIQRTEQRDSAMYRCASSLNPGPGNYGYTFGSGTRLTVV.

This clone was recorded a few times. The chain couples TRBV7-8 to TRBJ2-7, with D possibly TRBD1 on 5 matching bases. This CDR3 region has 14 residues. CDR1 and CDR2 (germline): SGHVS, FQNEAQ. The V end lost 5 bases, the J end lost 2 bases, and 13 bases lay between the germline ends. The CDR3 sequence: CASSLVQGTYEQYF. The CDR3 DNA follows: TGTGCCAGCAGCCTTGTCCAGGGAACCTACGAGCAGTACTTC. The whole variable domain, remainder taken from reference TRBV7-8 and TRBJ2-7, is GAGVSQSPRYKVAKRGQDVALRCDPISGHVSLFWYQQALGQGPEFLTYFQNEAQLDKSGLPSDRFFAERPEGSVSTLKIQRTQQEDSAVYLCASSLVQGTYEQYFGPGTRLTVT.

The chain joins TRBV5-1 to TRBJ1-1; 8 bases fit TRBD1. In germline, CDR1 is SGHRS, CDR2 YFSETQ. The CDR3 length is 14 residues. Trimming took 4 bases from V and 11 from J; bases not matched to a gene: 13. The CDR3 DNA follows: TGCGCCAGCAGCCTCCAACCGGCGGACAGGGATGCTTTCTTT. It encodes CASSLQPADRDAFF.

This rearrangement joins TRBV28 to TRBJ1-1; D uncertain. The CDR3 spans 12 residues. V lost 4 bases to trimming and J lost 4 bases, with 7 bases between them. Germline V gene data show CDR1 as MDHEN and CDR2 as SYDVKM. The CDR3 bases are TGTGCCAGCAGTTGGGAAGTCACTGAAGCTTTCTTT. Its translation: CASSWEVTEAFF.

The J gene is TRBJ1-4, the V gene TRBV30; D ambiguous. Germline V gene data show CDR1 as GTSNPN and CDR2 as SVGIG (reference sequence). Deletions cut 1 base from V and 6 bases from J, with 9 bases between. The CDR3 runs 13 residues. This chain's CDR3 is CAWSGELYEKLFF. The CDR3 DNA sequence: TGTGCCTGGAGTGGGGAGTTATATGAAAAACTGTTTTTT.

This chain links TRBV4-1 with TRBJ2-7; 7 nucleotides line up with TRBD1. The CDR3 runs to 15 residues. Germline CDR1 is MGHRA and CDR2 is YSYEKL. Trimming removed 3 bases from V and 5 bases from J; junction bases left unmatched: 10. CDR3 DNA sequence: TGCGCCAGCAGCCAGCAAAATACAGGGGTCCACGAGCAGTACTTC. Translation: CASSQQNTGVHEQYF.

CDR3 sequence: CASSLDDRVSQETQYF. The DNA of the CDR3 is TGTGCCAGCAGCTTGGACGACAGGGTGTCGCAAGAGACCCAGTACTTC. The rearrangement joins TRBV5-6 to TRBJ2-5; 7 positions match TRBD1. The germline gives CDR1 SGHDT, CDR2 YYEEEE. Unmatched junction bases numbered 7, after V lost 0 bases and J lost 2 bases. This CDR3 spans 16 amino acids.

CDR3 residues: CASSYGQGGGETQYF. The CDR3 DNA reads as TGTGCCAGCAGCTACGGACAGGGGGGTGGCGAGACCCAGTACTTC. This chain joins TRBV4-2 and TRBJ2-5; TRBD1 aligns across 10 bases. Germline V gene data show CDR1 as LGHNA and CDR2 as YNFKEQ. V was clipped by 5 bases and J by 5 bases; unmatched bases: 8. The CDR3 loop spans 15 amino acids.

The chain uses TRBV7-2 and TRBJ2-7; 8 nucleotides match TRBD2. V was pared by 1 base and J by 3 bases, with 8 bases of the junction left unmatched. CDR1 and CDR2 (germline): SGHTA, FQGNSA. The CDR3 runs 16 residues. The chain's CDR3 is CASSLGLAGGDYEQYF. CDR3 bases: TGTGCCAGCAGCTTAGGGCTAGCGGGTGGGGACTACGAGCAGTACTTC.

CDR3 bases: TGTGCCAGCTCCCGAGGAGATACGCAGTATTTT. Protein product: CASSRGDTQYF. V is TRBV2 and J is TRBJ2-3; D remains ambiguous. The CDR3 loop spans 11 amino acids. From germline, CDR1 is SNHLY and CDR2 FYNNEI. V dropped 8 bases and J dropped 5 bases, with 8 bases sitting between them.

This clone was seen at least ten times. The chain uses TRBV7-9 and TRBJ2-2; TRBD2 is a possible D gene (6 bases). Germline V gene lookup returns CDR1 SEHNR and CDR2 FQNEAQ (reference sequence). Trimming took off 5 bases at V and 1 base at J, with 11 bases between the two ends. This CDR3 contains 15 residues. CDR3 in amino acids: CASSNRRENTGELFF. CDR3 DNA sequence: TGTGCCAGCAGCAATCGGCGGGAGAACACCGGGGAGCTGTTTTTT.

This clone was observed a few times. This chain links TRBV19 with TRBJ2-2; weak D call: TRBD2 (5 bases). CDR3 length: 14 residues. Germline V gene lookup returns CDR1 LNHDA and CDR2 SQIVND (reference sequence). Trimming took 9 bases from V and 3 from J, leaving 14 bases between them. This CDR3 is CASGELTHTGELFF. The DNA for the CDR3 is TGTGCCAGCGGGGAGCTAACCCACACCGGGGAGCTGTTTTTT. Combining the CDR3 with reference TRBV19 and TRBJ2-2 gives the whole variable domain DGGITQSPKYLFRKEGQNVTLSCEQNLNHDAMYWYRQDPGQGLRLIYYSQIVNDFQKGDIAEGYSVSREKKESFPLTVTSAQKNPTAFYLCASGELTHTGELFFGEGSRLTVL.

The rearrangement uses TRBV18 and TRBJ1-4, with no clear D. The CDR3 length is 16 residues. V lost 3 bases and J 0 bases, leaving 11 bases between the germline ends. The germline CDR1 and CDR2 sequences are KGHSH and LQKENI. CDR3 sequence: CASSPMAGATNEKLFF. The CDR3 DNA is TGTGCCAGCTCACCCATGGCAGGAGCAACTAATGAAAAACTGTTTTTT.

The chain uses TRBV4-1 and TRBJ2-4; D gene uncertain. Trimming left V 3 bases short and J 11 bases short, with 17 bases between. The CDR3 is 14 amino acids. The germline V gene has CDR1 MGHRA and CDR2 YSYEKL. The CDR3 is CASSHPVGETLQYF. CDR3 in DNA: TGCGCCAGCAGCCACCCCGTCGGTGAGACTCTTCAGTACTTC.

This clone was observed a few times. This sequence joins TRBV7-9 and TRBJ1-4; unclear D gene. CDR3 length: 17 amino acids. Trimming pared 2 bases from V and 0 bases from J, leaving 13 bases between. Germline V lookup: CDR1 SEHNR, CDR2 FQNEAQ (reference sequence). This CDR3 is CASSLTGSPATNEKLFF. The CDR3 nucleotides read TGTGCCAGCAGCTTAACTGGGAGTCCTGCAACTAATGAAAAACTGTTTTTT. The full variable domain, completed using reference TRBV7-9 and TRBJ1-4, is DTGVSQNPRHKITKRGQNVTFRCDPISEHNRLYWYRQTLGQGPEFLTYFQNEAQLEKSRLLSDRFSAERPKGSFSTLEIQRTEQGDSAMYLCASSLTGSPATNEKLFFGSGTQLSVL.

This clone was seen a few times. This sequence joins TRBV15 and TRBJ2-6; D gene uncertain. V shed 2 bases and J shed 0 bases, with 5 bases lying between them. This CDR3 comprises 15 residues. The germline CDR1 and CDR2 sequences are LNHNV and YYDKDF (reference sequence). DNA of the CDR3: TGTGCCACCAGCAGACAGAGCTCTGGGGCCAACGTCCTGACTTTC. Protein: CATSRQSSGANVLTF.

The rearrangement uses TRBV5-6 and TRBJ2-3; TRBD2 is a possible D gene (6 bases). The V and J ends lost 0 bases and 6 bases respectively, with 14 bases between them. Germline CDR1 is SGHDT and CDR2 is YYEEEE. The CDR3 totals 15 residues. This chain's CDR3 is CASSLVVGGGDTQYF. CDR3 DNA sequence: TGTGCCAGCAGCTTGGTGGTGGGAGGAGGTGATACGCAGTATTTT.

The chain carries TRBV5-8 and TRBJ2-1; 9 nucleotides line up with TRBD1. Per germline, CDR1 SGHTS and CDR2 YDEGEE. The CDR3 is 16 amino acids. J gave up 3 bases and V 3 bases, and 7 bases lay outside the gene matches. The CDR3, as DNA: TGTGCCAGCAGCTGGAAGGGACAGGGAGGCTACAATGAGCAGTTCTTC. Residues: CASSWKGQGGYNEQFF.

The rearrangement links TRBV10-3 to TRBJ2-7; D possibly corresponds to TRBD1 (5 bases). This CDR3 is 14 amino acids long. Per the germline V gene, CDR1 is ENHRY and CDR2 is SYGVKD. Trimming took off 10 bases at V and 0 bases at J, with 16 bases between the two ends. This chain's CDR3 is CASSVTANSYEQYF. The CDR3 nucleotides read TGTGCCAGCAGCGTGACAGCAAACTCCTACGAGCAGTACTTC.

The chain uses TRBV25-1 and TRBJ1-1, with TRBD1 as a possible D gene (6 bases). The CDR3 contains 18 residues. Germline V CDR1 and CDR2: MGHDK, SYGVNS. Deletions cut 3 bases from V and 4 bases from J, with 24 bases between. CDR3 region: CASSDSAGSAGVGTEAFF. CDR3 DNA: TGTGCCAGCAGTGACTCAGCAGGGTCAGCAGGGGTGGGCACTGAAGCTTTCTTT. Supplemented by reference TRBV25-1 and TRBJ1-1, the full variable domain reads EADIYQTPRYLVIGTGKKITLECSQTMGHDKMYWYQQDPGMELHLIHYSYGVNSTEKGDLSSESTVSRIRTEHFPLTLESARPSHTSQYLCASSDSAGSAGVGTEAFFGQGTRLTVV.

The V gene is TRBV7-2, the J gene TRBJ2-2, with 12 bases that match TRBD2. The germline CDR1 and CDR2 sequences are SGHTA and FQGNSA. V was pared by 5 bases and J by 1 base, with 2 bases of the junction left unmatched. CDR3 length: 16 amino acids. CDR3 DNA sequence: TGTGCCAGCAGCCAGACTAGCGGGAGGAACACCGGGGAGCTGTTTTTT. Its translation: CASSQTSGRNTGELFF.

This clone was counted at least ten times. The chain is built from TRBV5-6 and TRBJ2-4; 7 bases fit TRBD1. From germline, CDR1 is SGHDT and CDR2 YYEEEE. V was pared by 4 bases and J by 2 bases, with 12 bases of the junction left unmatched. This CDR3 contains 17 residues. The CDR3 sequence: CASSPWTGRITKNIQYF. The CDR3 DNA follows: TGTGCCAGCAGCCCCTGGACAGGCCGTATCACCAAAAACATTCAGTACTTC.

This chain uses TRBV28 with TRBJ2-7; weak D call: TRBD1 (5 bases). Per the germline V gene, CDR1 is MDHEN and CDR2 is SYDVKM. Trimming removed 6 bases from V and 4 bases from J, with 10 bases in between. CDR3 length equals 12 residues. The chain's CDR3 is CASRERQYEQYF. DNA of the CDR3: TGTGCCAGCAGGGAGAGACAGTACGAGCAGTACTTC.

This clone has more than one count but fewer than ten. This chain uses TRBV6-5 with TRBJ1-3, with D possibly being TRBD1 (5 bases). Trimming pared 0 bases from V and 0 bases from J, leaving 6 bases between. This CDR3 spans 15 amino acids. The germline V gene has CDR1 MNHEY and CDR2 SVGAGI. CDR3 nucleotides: TGTGCCAGCAGTTACTCCGGGGGCTCTGGAAACACCATATATTTT. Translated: CASSYSGGSGNTIYF.

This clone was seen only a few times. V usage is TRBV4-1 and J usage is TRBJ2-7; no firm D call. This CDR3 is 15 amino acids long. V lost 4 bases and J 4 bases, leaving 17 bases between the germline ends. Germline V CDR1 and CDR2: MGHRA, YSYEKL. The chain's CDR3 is CASSLQSQLGYEQYF. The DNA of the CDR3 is TGCGCCAGCAGCCTTCAGTCCCAGTTAGGATACGAGCAGTACTTC.

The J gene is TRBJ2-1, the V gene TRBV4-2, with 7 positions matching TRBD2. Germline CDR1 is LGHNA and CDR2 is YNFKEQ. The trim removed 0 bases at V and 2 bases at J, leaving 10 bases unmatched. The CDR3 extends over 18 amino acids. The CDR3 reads CASSQEFLASGTYNEQFF. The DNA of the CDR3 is TGTGCCAGCAGCCAAGAATTCTTGGCTAGCGGCACCTACAATGAGCAGTTCTTC.